The 16 T cell receptor beta chains presented below share a single source sample, sequenced in a study of cytomegalovirus exposure and HLA in healthy donors (dated by TCRdb to 2016 to 2017). The library was generated by the immunoSEQ multiplex PCR assay. A mixture of 60 forward primers for TCR Vbeta segments and 13 reverse primers for TCR Jbeta segments was used in the multiplex PCR. TCRdb stores this immuneACCESS table with in-frame sequences only. Part of the clones is absent; in the studies checked, under half of the shortfall reflects unresolved V genes, and no reason is known for the rest. Recorded for this sample are about 120,000 clones; around 77% of them occurred a single time. Clones ranked in the top ten supply 5.8% of the sample. Sequencing input: PBMCs. The receptors come from a man between 18 and 29 years old in good health and CMV-seropositive.

The chain links TRBV29-1 to TRBJ2-7, with a possible D match to TRBD2 (6 bases). CDR1 SQVTM and CDR2 ANQGSEA come from the germline V gene. The CDR3 is made up of 13 amino acids. Trimming shortened V by 2 bases and J by 5 bases, and 13 bases separated the two germline ends. The CDR3 coding sequence is TGCAGCGTTGAATTGGGGGGAAGGGACGAGCAGTACTTC. This codes for CSVELGGRDEQYF.

V gene TRBV27 combines with J gene TRBJ1-1; D might be TRBD1 (6 bases). The germline CDR1 and CDR2 sequences are MNHEY and SMNVEV (reference sequence). CDR3 length: 16 amino acids. Trimming stripped 5 bases from V and 0 bases from J, with 16 bases between. The CDR3 here is CASSVRQEFMNTEAFF. Written as DNA, the CDR3 is TGTGCCAGCAGTGTTCGACAGGAGTTCATGAACACTGAAGCTTTCTTT.

In this sample, this clone turned up once. V is TRBV5-1 and J is TRBJ2-5; 7 nucleotides align to TRBD1. The CDR3 is 15 residues long. With 3 bases clipped from V and 2 bases from J, the junction kept 7 bases outside the gene matches. Per the germline V gene, CDR1 is SGHRS and CDR2 is YFSETQ. CDR3 amino acids: CASSSGTARQETQYF. The CDR3 DNA follows: TGCGCCAGCAGCTCCGGGACAGCGCGGCAAGAGACCCAGTACTTC.

The V and J genes are TRBV30 and TRBJ1-1; D is uncertain. The ends were cut back, 5 bases at V and 7 bases at J, with 11 bases in the middle. Germline V lookup: CDR1 GTSNPN, CDR2 SVGIG (reference sequence). CDR3 size: 11 residues. The CDR3 is CAWVSVIEAFF. The DNA of the CDR3 is TGTGCCTGGGTGTCAGTGATTGAAGCTTTCTTT.

The chain joins TRBV6-1 to TRBJ2-2; tentative D call: TRBD2 (5 bases). Trimming removed 0 bases from V and 3 bases from J, with 8 bases in between. The CDR3 extends over 15 amino acids. Germline CDR1 MNHNS, CDR2 SASEGT. The CDR3 nucleotides are TGTGCCAGCAGTGAAGCCACTAGTTACACCGGGGAGCTGTTTTTT. This sequence encodes CASSEATSYTGELFF.

This clone showed up just a few times. This chain joins TRBV19 and TRBJ1-1; a weak D match, TRBD1 (6 bases). The CDR3 totals 14 residues. V was pared by 4 bases and J by 0 bases, with 9 bases between. Germline V gives CDR1 LNHDA, CDR2 SQIVND (reference sequence). The CDR3 protein is CASSKGVLNTEAFF. The CDR3 nucleotides read TGTGCCAGTAGTAAGGGGGTCTTGAACACTGAAGCTTTCTTT.

The chain joins TRBV11-2 to TRBJ1-1; D might be TRBD1 (6 bases). V gave up 1 base and J gave up 4 bases, with 10 bases separating them. CDR1 SGHAT and CDR2 FQNNGV come from the germline V gene. This CDR3 spans 14 amino acids. CDR3: CASSLVVGATEAFF. CDR3 nucleotides: TGTGCCAGCAGCTTAGTGGTGGGGGCCACTGAAGCTTTCTTT.

The rearrangement joins TRBV27 to TRBJ2-7, with 8 bases identical to TRBD1. The trim removed 3 bases at V and 3 bases at J, leaving 4 bases unmatched. There are 14 residues in the CDR3. CDR1 and CDR2 from the germline V gene are MNHEY and SMNVEV (reference sequence). CDR3 amino acids: CASSFATGGYEQYF. The CDR3 DNA sequence: TGTGCCAGCAGTTTTGCCACAGGGGGCTACGAGCAGTACTTC.

The chain recombines TRBV2 with TRBJ2-1; 7 bases are a match to TRBD2. V was pared by 6 bases and J by 7 bases, with 9 bases of the junction left unmatched. CDR1 and CDR2 (germline): SNHLY, FYNNEI. This CDR3 is 14 amino acids long. The CDR3: CASRRLAGGNEQFF. CDR3 DNA sequence: TGTGCCAGCAGACGACTAGCAGGTGGGAATGAGCAGTTCTTC.

The chain employs TRBV5-1 and TRBJ2-5; 7 bases map to TRBD1. The DNA matches TRBJ2-7 better at its end, which makes the J call doubtful. Germline-derived CDR1 and CDR2 are SGHRS and YFSETQ. The length of the CDR3 is 15 residues. This CDR3 is CASSHTPGQTYEQYF. Here the CDR3 DNA reads TGCGCCAGCAGCCATACCCCGGGACAGACTTACGAGCAGTACTTC.

The chain is built from TRBV7-4 and TRBJ2-5; 7 bases agree with TRBD1. The germline CDR1 and CDR2 sequences are SGHVT and SQSDAQ. Germline trimming cut 4 bases from V and 5 bases from J; bases unmatched to any gene: 7. The length of the CDR3 is 14 residues. CDR3 DNA sequence: TGTGCCAGCAGCTCCCTGGACAGGTCCGAGACCCAGTACTTC. Translation: CASSSLDRSETQYF.

The CDR3 DNA is TGCGCCAGCAGCGCAGGGGATGGGTCCTACGAGCAGTACTTC. This translates into CASSAGDGSYEQYF. The chain carries TRBV5-1 and TRBJ2-7; perhaps TRBD1 as D (6 bases). V lost 4 bases and J 1 base, leaving 12 bases between the germline ends. CDR1 is SGHRS, CDR2 YFSETQ, per germline. The CDR3 is made up of 14 amino acids. Full variable domain (remainder filled in from reference TRBV5-1 and TRBJ2-7): KAGVTQTPRYLIKTRGQQVTLSCSPISGHRSVSWYQQTPGQGLQFLFEYFSETQRNKGNFPGRFSGRQFSNSRSEMNVSTLELGDSALYLCASSAGDGSYEQYFGPGTRLTVT.

The gene calls are TRBV6-1 and TRBJ1-2; 7 bases are a match to TRBD1. CDR1 and CDR2 (germline): MNHNS, SASEGT. Unmatched junction bases numbered 3, after V lost 2 bases and J lost 0 bases. This CDR3 contains 15 residues. CDR3 residues: CASSEWDSPNYGYTF. CDR3 coding DNA: TGTGCCAGCAGTGAATGGGACAGTCCTAACTATGGCTACACCTTC.

V and J are TRBV19 and TRBJ1-1; tentative D call: TRBD1 (5 bases). Germline V CDR1 and CDR2: LNHDA, SQIVND (reference sequence). Trimming took off 5 bases at V and 6 bases at J, with 7 bases between the two ends. This CDR3 contains 11 residues. The CDR3 is CASSGGAEAFF. CDR3 DNA sequence: TGTGCCAGTAGTGGGGGGGCTGAAGCTTTCTTT. The variable domain in full, completed from reference TRBV19 and TRBJ1-1, reads DGGITQSPKYLFRKEGQNVTLSCEQNLNHDAMYWYRQDPGQGLRLIYYSQIVNDFQKGDIAEGYSVSREKKESFPLTVTSAQKNPTAFYLCASSGGAEAFFGQGTRLTVV.

The chain links TRBV2 to TRBJ2-3; no clear D. CDR3 size: 15 residues. The ends were cut back, 2 bases at V and 0 bases at J, with 9 bases in the middle. Germline CDR1 reads SNHLY; CDR2 reads FYNNEI. The CDR3 loop reads CASSELRTSTDTQYF. In DNA form, the CDR3 reads TGTGCCAGCAGTGAACTCCGAACTAGCACAGATACGCAGTATTTT.

The chain couples TRBV5-1 to TRBJ2-5, with 8 bases matching TRBD2. The germline CDR1 and CDR2 sequences are SGHRS and YFSETQ. V gave up 4 bases and J gave up 4 bases; unmatched junction bases: 0. The CDR3 has 12 amino acids. In nucleotides, the CDR3 is TGCGCCAGCAGCCGGGAGGGAGAGACCCAGTACTTC. The encoded protein is CASSREGETQYF.